The following is a T cell receptor beta chain sequence with its context. The data were taken from a study of blood T cell repertoires in COVID-19. The wider study: Samples of COVID-19 (acute and convalescent) were obtained from the United States, Italy and Spain. T cells, B-cell-depleted T cells, or PBMCs supplied cDNA or gDNA.

The CDR3 is made up of 18 amino acids. In the source study's methods: The assay estimated nucleated cells by amplifying reference gene primers. TCRdb's table, derived via immunoSEQ multiplex PCR, lists solely in-frame clones and lacks some. The V and J calls and clone size were taken over from that table, and D and trimming were inferred from the DNA. The table includes 150,000 to 200,000 clones, 88% detected once. The chain joins TRBV21-1 to TRBJ1-1; TRBD1 is the table's D call and was not checked against the DNA. TRBV21-1 constitutes a pseudogene. Sequencing input: PBMCs or T cells enriched from blood (not recorded which). The receptor was isolated from a woman in her late teens or twenties who had recovered from COVID-19. Written as DNA, the CDR3 is TGTGCCAGCAGCAAAGACCACAGGGGGGGATGTGTGAACACTGAAGCTTTCTTT. Protein: CASSKDHRGGCVNTEAFF.